What follows are 31 T cell receptor beta chains derived from one specimen sequenced in a study of T cells in Graves' hyperthyroidism and ophthalmopathy. From RNA transcripts, TCR beta CDR3 regions were amplified. First-round RT-PCR of the TCR CDR3 relied on the HTBI primer set. In TCRdb, the multiplex PCR reads were re-called with MiXCR into one record per CDR3 protein. The data contain 650,000 to 700,000 distinct CDR3 sequences, 15% to 20% of them singletons. What was sequenced was blood. These receptors all come from a man between 45 and 60 years old with Graves' hyperthyroidism.

The chain joins TRBV2 to TRBJ2-7; D remains unclear. Germline CDR1 SNHLY, CDR2 FYNNEI. CDR3 length equals 10 residues. Trimming took off 6 bases at V and 5 bases at J, with 5 bases between the two ends. The CDR3 sequence is CASRVNEQYF. As DNA, the CDR3 is TGTGCCAGCAGGGTTAACGAGCAGTACTTC.

This clonotype occurred a few times. Compared with germline, one end of the junction differs, possibly owing to a read error. The V and J genes are TRBV5-1 and TRBJ2-2; D is undetermined. Germline values: CDR1 SGHRS, CDR2 YFSETQ. The CDR3 length is 15 residues. CDR3 in amino acids: CASTLAQQNTGELFF. CDR3 bases: TGCGCCAGCACCTTGGCTCAGCAGAACACCGGGGAGCTGTTTTTT.

The rearrangement joins TRBV6-5 to TRBJ2-1, with D possibly TRBD2 on 8 matching bases. The CDR3 sequence is 15 residues long. Germline values: CDR1 MNHEY, CDR2 SVGAGI. Trimming stripped 2 bases from V and 8 bases from J, with 16 bases between. The CDR3 region is CASSYRGTAGDEQFF. The CDR3 DNA is TGTGCCAGCAGTTACCGCGGGACAGCGGGGGATGAGCAGTTCTTC.

The rearrangement joins TRBV24-1 to TRBJ2-6, with D possibly TRBD1 on 5 matching bases. Deletions cut 11 bases from V and 1 base from J, with 8 bases between. CDR3 size: 13 residues. The V gene's germline CDR1 is KGHDR and CDR2 SFDVKD. The chain's CDR3 is CAIQGSGANVLTF. Written as DNA, the CDR3 is TGTGCCATCCAGGGATCTGGGGCCAACGTCCTGACTTTC.

The rearrangement joins TRBV25-1 to TRBJ1-6, with a weak D call TRBD1 (5 bases). The V end was cut by 6 bases, the J end by 10 bases, with 13 bases between. The CDR3 has 13 amino acids. Germline loops: CDR1 MGHDK, CDR2 SYGVNS. CDR3 loop: CASSRDEESPLHF. The CDR3 DNA reads as TGTGCCAGCAGCCGGGACGAAGAATCACCCCTCCACTTT.

This clonotype was picked up many times. The chain joins TRBV30 to TRBJ2-7, with TRBD1 matching over 12 bases. Trimming at V came to 1 base and at J to 6 bases, leaving 7 bases not matched to a gene. This CDR3 comprises 15 residues. The V gene's germline CDR1 is GTSNPN and CDR2 SVGIG (reference sequence). The CDR3 DNA sequence: TGTGCCTGGAGTGCCACCGGGACAGGGGGCCTCGAGCAGTACTTC. Its protein is CAWSATGTGGLEQYF.

This clonotype was recorded many times. This chain uses TRBV2 with TRBJ2-3; 10 nucleotides align to TRBD2. The V gene end was trimmed by 4 bases and the J gene end by 0 bases; junction bases not matched to a gene: 1. The CDR3 runs to 15 residues. In germline, CDR1 is SNHLY, CDR2 FYNNEI. The CDR3 protein is CASSGTSGSTDTQYF. The CDR3, as DNA: TGTGCCAGCAGTGGGACTAGCGGAAGCACAGATACGCAGTATTTT.

The chain links TRBV9 to TRBJ2-7; D is unresolved. Trimming removed 4 bases from V and 2 bases from J, with 10 bases in between. Germline loops: CDR1 SGDLS, CDR2 YYNGEE. The CDR3 length is 13 residues. This CDR3 is CASSPWNAYEQYF. The CDR3 nucleotides read TGTGCCAGCAGCCCTTGGAACGCCTACGAGCAGTACTTC.

This clonotype was seen a handful of times. This chain links TRBV5-8 with TRBJ2-7; TRBD1 or TRBD2 may be the D gene (5 bases each). The CDR3 loop spans 15 amino acids. Germline V lookup: CDR1 SGHTS, CDR2 YDEGEE. The V gene lost 0 bases and the J gene lost 4 bases, with 14 bases spanning the gap. CDR3 protein: CASSLGQGVGYEQYF. In DNA, the CDR3 is TGTGCCAGCAGCTTGGGTCAGGGAGTAGGTTACGAGCAGTACTTC.

This clonotype was picked up a small number of times. The V and J genes are TRBV9 and TRBJ2-7, with 13 bases lining up with TRBD2. CDR3 length: 16 residues. The V segment lost 4 bases and the J segment 4 bases; nucleotides outside the gene matches: 8. CDR1 is SGDLS and CDR2 is YYNGEE in the germline V gene. The CDR3 nucleotides read TGTGCCAGCAGCCTCCTTGGACTAGCGGGAGTGTACGAGCAGTACTTC. This sequence encodes CASSLLGLAGVYEQYF. The complete variable domain, with remaining parts taken from reference TRBV9 and TRBJ2-7, reads DSGVTQTPKHLITATGQRVTLRCSPRSGDLSVYWYQQSLDQGLQFLIQYYNGEERAKGNILERFSAQQFPDLHSELNLSSLELGDSALYFCASSLLGLAGVYEQYFGPGTRLTVT.

This clonotype occurred a few times. V gene TRBV5-1 combines with J gene TRBJ2-1; 10 bases agree with TRBD1. The J segment lost 8 bases and the V segment lost 0 bases, leaving 8 bases of the junction unmatched. Germline lookup yields CDR1 SGHRS and CDR2 YFSETQ. The length of the CDR3 is 16 residues. The CDR3 DNA is TGCGCCAGCAGCTTGGAGTTGCGGGACAGGGGTTATGAGCAGTTCTTC. Translating it yields CASSLELRDRGYEQFF.

A few counts support this clonotype. This chain joins TRBV12-5 and TRBJ2-3, with TRBD2 identical over 14 bases. V dropped 6 bases and J dropped 8; count of bases not matched to a gene: 13. The germline V gene has CDR1 LGHNT and CDR2 FRNRAP. This CDR3 contains 17 residues. The CDR3, as DNA: TGTGCTAGTGGACCGGGACTAGCGGGGGACGTGTTTAGTACGCAGTATTTT. Translated, it gives CASGPGLAGDVFSTQYF.

This clonotype was seen a few times. This chain joins TRBV7-3 and TRBJ2-3; D may be TRBD2 (6 bases). Trimming shortened V by 5 bases and J by 0 bases, and 21 bases separated the two germline ends. Germline CDR1 SGHTA, CDR2 FQGTGA. The CDR3 runs 18 residues. The CDR3 DNA sequence: TGTGCCAGCAGCCCATCCAGGTTACGGGACTCGAGCACAGATACGCAGTATTTT. Residues: CASSPSRLRDSSTDTQYF.

The sample holds many counts of this clonotype. The chain joins TRBV11-2 to TRBJ2-1; a possible D gene is TRBD2 (6 bases). The CDR3 loop spans 16 amino acids. In germline, CDR1 is SGHAT, CDR2 FQNNGV. Between the trimmed V and J ends, which lost 3 bases and 0 bases, there was a span of 12 bases. As DNA, the CDR3 is TGTGCCAGCAGCTTGACCTTAGCGGCCTCCTACAATGAGCAGTTCTTC. This gives the protein CASSLTLAASYNEQFF.

Comment on this clonotype: A read error may be the cause here, since a much bigger clone is one base away. The CDR3 does not close with the conserved phenylalanine or tryptophan, likely indicating a read error. The chain recombines TRBV20-1 with TRBJ1-4; D gene uncertain. CDR3 size: 12 residues. CDR1 and CDR2 from the germline V gene are DFQATT and SNEGSKA (reference sequence). Between the trimmed V and J ends, which lost 8 bases and 0 bases, there was a span of 7 bases. CDR3 sequence reads: CSKKTTNEKLFY. For the CDR3, the DNA is TGCAGTAAGAAAACAACTAATGAAAAACTGTTTTAT.

This clonotype was found many times. V usage is TRBV5-1 and J usage is TRBJ1-2; D possibly corresponds to TRBD1 (5 bases). With 4 bases removed from V and 6 bases from J, the gap between germline ends came to 10 bases. Germline V lookup: CDR1 SGHRS, CDR2 YFSETQ. The CDR3 contains 12 residues. The CDR3 loop is CASSRDGDGYTF. CDR3 nucleotides: TGCGCCAGCAGCCGGGACGGCGATGGCTACACCTTC.

This clonotype was seen a handful of times. In DNA, the CDR3 is TGCAGTGCTTGGGGACTAGCGGGAGGGAATGAGCAGTTCTTC. Translated: CSAWGLAGGNEQFF. The chain carries TRBV20-1 and TRBJ2-1, with 16 positions matching TRBD2. Germline CDR1 and CDR2: DFQATT and SNEGSKA (reference sequence). V lost 5 bases to trimming and J lost 7 bases; unmatched junction nucleotides: 2. The CDR3 is made up of 14 amino acids.

This clonotype was recorded many times. The chain carries TRBV11-3 and TRBJ2-1; 8 bases are a match to TRBD1. This CDR3 is built from 14 residues. Germline V gives CDR1 SGHNT, CDR2 YENEEA. V lost 5 bases, J lost 6 bases, and 6 bases stayed unmatched. The CDR3 is CASSPRTGSNEQFF. CDR3 in DNA: TGTGCCAGCAGCCCCCGGACAGGGAGCAATGAGCAGTTCTTC.

The genes are TRBV27 and TRBJ2-7; 7 positions agree with TRBD1. Germline CDR1 reads MNHEY; CDR2 reads SMNVEV (reference sequence). The trim removed 6 bases at V and 2 bases at J, leaving 7 bases unmatched. There are 14 residues in the CDR3. The CDR3 protein is CASSGTDTPYEQYF. The CDR3 nucleotides read TGTGCCAGCAGCGGGACAGACACCCCCTACGAGCAGTACTTC.

This clonotype was picked up a small number of times. This chain connects TRBV6-1 to TRBJ2-3; 8 positions match TRBD2. This CDR3 contains 16 residues. With 4 bases clipped from V and 4 bases from J, the junction kept 10 bases outside the gene matches. Germline CDR1 reads MNHNS; CDR2 reads SASEGT. The CDR3 sequence: CASSGRGAGESDTQYF. The CDR3 nucleotides read TGTGCCAGCAGTGGTCGTGGAGCGGGAGAATCAGATACGCAGTATTTT.

This clonotype was seen many times. The rearrangement joins TRBV7-6 to TRBJ1-1, with unresolved D. The CDR3 consists of 15 residues. The germline CDR1 and CDR2 sequences are SGHVS and FNYEAQ. V shed 5 bases and J shed 12 bases, with 25 bases lying between them. This CDR3 is CASSEFSRPYTGTFF. CDR3 in DNA: TGTGCCAGCAGCGAATTCAGTCGGCCCTACACGGGGACTTTCTTT. The whole variable domain, filled in from reference TRBV7-6 and TRBJ1-1, reads GAGVSQSPRYKVTKRGQDVALRCDPISGHVSLYWYRQALGQGPEFLTYFNYEAQQDKSGLPNDRFSAERPEGSISTLTIQRTEQRDSAMYRCASSEFSRPYTGTFFGQGTRLTVV.

The chain links TRBV2 to TRBJ2-7; D possibly corresponds to TRBD1 (6 bases). The CDR3 runs 12 residues. Germline CDR1 is SNHLY and CDR2 is FYNNEI. The ends were cut back, 11 bases at V and 2 bases at J, with 13 bases in the middle. The CDR3: CAGKGETYEQYF. The CDR3 DNA follows: TGTGCCGGCAAGGGGGAAACCTACGAGCAGTACTTC.

This clonotype was counted at least ten times. The J gene is TRBJ2-3, the V gene TRBV12-3 or TRBV12-4; D remains unclear. The CDR3 is 16 residues long. The V and J ends lost 3 bases and 0 bases respectively, with 13 bases between them. The CDR3 spells CASSFHGITSTDTQYF. The CDR3, as DNA: TGTGCCAGCAGTTTCCATGGCATAACTAGCACAGATACGCAGTATTTT.

This chain joins TRBV5-1 and TRBJ2-2; possibly TRBD1 or TRBD2 for D (5 bases each). The CDR3 loop spans 16 amino acids. Germline V gene data show CDR1 as SGHRS and CDR2 as YFSETQ. Trimming cost V 5 bases and J 0 bases, with 14 bases left between them. CDR3 in DNA: TGCGCCAGCAGACCGGGGCATCCAGCGAACACCGGGGAGCTGTTTTTT. As protein: CASRPGHPANTGELFF.

This clonotype occurred many times. This chain uses TRBV20-1 with TRBJ1-4; TRBD1 aligns across 9 bases. V was pared by 3 bases and J by 8 bases, with 7 bases of the junction left unmatched. Germline V gene lookup returns CDR1 DFQATT and CDR2 SNEGSKA (reference sequence). This CDR3 is built from 14 residues. CDR3 protein: CSASWTGVGEKLFF. For the CDR3, the DNA is TGCAGTGCTAGCTGGACAGGGGTGGGGGAAAAACTGTTTTTT.

This clonotype was found a few times. The chain joins TRBV4-1 to TRBJ2-2, with D uncertain. The CDR3 is 14 residues long. V lost 1 base and J 4 bases, leaving 7 bases between the germline ends. Germline V lookup: CDR1 MGHRA, CDR2 YSYEKL. This CDR3 is CASSQGRSTGELFF. The DNA of the CDR3 is TGCGCCAGCAGCCAAGGCAGATCCACCGGGGAGCTGTTTTTT.

In its sample, this clonotype was seen many times. The chain is built from TRBV12-5 and TRBJ2-3, with 11 bases that match TRBD2. Trimming at V came to 5 bases and at J to 6 bases, leaving 4 bases not matched to a gene. Germline V gene sequence: CDR1 LGHNT, CDR2 FRNRAP. The CDR3 has 14 residues. CDR3 nucleotides: TGTGCTAGTGGTCCGGGACTAGCGGTGGATACGCAGTATTTT. It encodes CASGPGLAVDTQYF.

The rearrangement joins TRBV5-1 to TRBJ2-5; 12 nucleotides align to TRBD2. In germline, CDR1 is SGHRS, CDR2 YFSETQ. CDR3 length: 16 amino acids. The junction had 6 bases not matched to a gene; V was cut back by 4 bases and J by 2 bases. CDR3 residues: CASSTGLAGTQETQYF. The CDR3 DNA is TGCGCCAGCAGCACAGGACTAGCGGGGACTCAAGAGACCCAGTACTTC. Full variable domain (rest looked up from reference TRBV5-1 and TRBJ2-5): KAGVTQTPRYLIKTRGQQVTLSCSPISGHRSVSWYQQTPGQGLQFLFEYFSETQRNKGNFPGRFSGRQFSNSRSEMNVSTLELGDSALYLCASSTGLAGTQETQYFGPGTRLLVL.

Turning to this clonotype: A much larger clonotype is one base distant, so this may be a read error. The chain has TRBV7-2 and TRBJ2-1, with 9 nucleotides matching TRBD2. Germline V CDR1 and CDR2: SGHTA, FQGNSA. V shed 5 bases and J 6 bases; nucleotides not matched to a gene: 11. CDR3 size: 16 residues. This chain's CDR3 is CASSDRTSARPNEQFF. The CDR3 DNA reads TGTGCCAGCAGCGATCGGACTAGCGCGAGGCCCAATGAGCAGTTCTTC.

This clonotype was detected only a few times. The chain has TRBV18 and TRBJ2-1; 8 nucleotides agree with TRBD2. Trimming at V came to 4 bases and at J to 7 bases, leaving 6 bases not matched to a gene. The CDR3 is 14 amino acids. CDR1 KGHSH and CDR2 LQKENI come from the germline V gene. CDR3 DNA: TGTGCCAGCTCACAGGGGACTAGTCGGAATGAGCAGTTCTTC. It yields the protein CASSQGTSRNEQFF.

This sequence joins TRBV20-1 and TRBJ2-7, with a tentative D call TRBD1 (6 bases). Germline values: CDR1 DFQATT, CDR2 SNEGSKA (reference sequence). The CDR3 runs 16 residues. With 0 bases removed from V and 3 bases from J, the gap between germline ends came to 18 bases. The chain's CDR3 is CSARDRKGVPFYEQYF. The DNA for the CDR3 is TGCAGTGCTAGAGATCGAAAGGGGGTCCCCTTCTACGAGCAGTACTTC.